The 17 T cell receptor beta chains given below trace back to one sample, sequenced in a study of blood T cells in healthy people across ages. The authors ran a second PCR of roughly 6 to 12 cycles using a sample-barcoded 5' primer and a J-beta primer mix. One entry per CDR3 protein, called by TCRdb with MiXCR from the 5' RACE reads. The table has approximately 940,000 distinct CDR3 sequences, around 49% seen once; the top ten hold around an eighth. Specimen: blood. These receptors all come from a man in his thirties or forties in good health.

This clonotype was detected only a few times. DNA for the CDR3: TGTGCCAGCAGCCCGCCCCGAGGACAGGTCTCCTACGAGCAGTACTTC. Amino acids: CASSPPRGQVSYEQYF. The gene calls are TRBV7-9 and TRBJ2-7; 7 bases line up with TRBD1. The CDR3 has 16 amino acids. The trim removed 5 bases at V and 0 bases at J, leaving 10 bases unmatched. Germline lookup yields CDR1 SEHNR and CDR2 FQNEAQ (reference sequence).

The rearrangement uses TRBV7-2 and TRBJ1-1; D remains ambiguous. Trimming shortened V by 5 bases and J by 8 bases, and 15 bases separated the two germline ends. The CDR3 spans 13 residues. Germline V CDR1 and CDR2: SGHTA, FQGNSA. The CDR3 nucleotides are TGTGCCAGCAGCCCCCGTGTGAGTGGGGAAGCTTTCTTT. Translation gives CASSPRVSGEAFF.

This rearrangement joins TRBV18 to TRBJ1-5; D might be TRBD1 (5 bases). Germline CDR1 reads KGHSH; CDR2 reads LQKENI. The CDR3 contains 15 residues. V lost 8 bases and J 2 bases, leaving 16 bases between the germline ends. DNA of the CDR3: TGTGCCAGCGCGAACAATGGGGCGGGCAATCAGCCCCAGCATTTT. It yields the protein CASANNGAGNQPQHF.

In this sample, this clonotype turned up many times. The chain recombines TRBV9 with TRBJ2-3; maybe TRBD1 (6 bases). The V end was cut by 4 bases, the J end by 2 bases, with 11 bases between. CDR1 is SGDLS and CDR2 is YYNGEE in the germline V gene. The CDR3 spans 14 residues. CDR3: CASSPRQATDTQYF. The CDR3, as DNA: TGTGCCAGCAGCCCCCGACAGGCCACAGATACGCAGTATTTT.

Notes on this clonotype: Compared with germline, one end of the junction differs, possibly owing to a read error. This chain links TRBV3-1 with TRBJ2-7, with D possibly TRBD1 on 7 matching bases. This CDR3 spans 16 amino acids. CDR1 is LGHDT, CDR2 YNNKEL, per germline (reference sequence). The CDR3 loop reads CTSSQDQGGLIETQCF. In nucleotides, the CDR3 is TGTACCAGCAGCCAAGATCAGGGGGGCTTGATCGAGACTCAGTGCTTC.

This chain connects TRBV3-1 to TRBJ1-5, with D unresolved. The CDR3 runs 16 residues. Trimming stripped 4 bases from V and 3 bases from J, with 16 bases between. Germline CDR1 LGHDT, CDR2 YNNKEL (reference sequence). The CDR3 coding sequence is TGTGCCAGCAGCCCAACAAGGACTGGGCCCAATCAGCCCCAGCATTTT. This gives the protein CASSPTRTGPNQPQHF.

The chain joins TRBV28 to TRBJ2-4, with D perhaps matching TRBD1 or TRBD2 (5 bases each). Judging by the DNA end, TRBJ2-7 fits better; the J call may be wrong. The CDR3 contains 15 residues. In germline, CDR1 is MDHEN, CDR2 SYDVKM. CDR3 coding DNA: TGTGCCAGCAGGCCCTGGGACGGCCGTTTCGACGAGCAGTACTTC. This gives the protein CASRPWDGRFDEQYF.

This clonotype has a handful of counts. This chain links TRBV30 with TRBJ2-7, with D perhaps TRBD1 or TRBD2 (5 bases each). The V gene lost 5 bases and the J gene lost 3 bases, with 14 bases spanning the gap. CDR3 length: 13 residues. The V gene's germline CDR1 is GTSNPN and CDR2 SVGIG (reference sequence). The CDR3 DNA follows: TGTGCCTGGTTGGGACCTAGAAACTACGAGCAGTACTTC. Translated: CAWLGPRNYEQYF.

J is TRBJ1-4 and V is TRBV7-9; 9 nucleotides agree with TRBD1. The CDR3 is 17 amino acids. Germline V lookup: CDR1 SEHNR, CDR2 FQNEAQ (reference sequence). The V and J ends lost 3 bases and 0 bases, in that order; junction bases with no gene match: 5. The CDR3 is CASSFGTGPATNEKLFF. For the CDR3, the DNA is TGTGCCAGCAGCTTTGGGACAGGGCCTGCAACTAATGAAAAACTGTTTTTT.

This clonotype was seen a few times. The genes are TRBV6-5 and TRBJ2-7; D gene ambiguous. Trimming removed 0 bases from V and 9 bases from J, with 15 bases in between. Germline CDR1 MNHEY, CDR2 SVGAGI. The CDR3 extends over 14 amino acids. CDR3 amino acids: CASSYSSADWAQYF. CDR3 coding DNA: TGTGCCAGCAGTTACTCGTCGGCAGACTGGGCGCAGTACTTC.

This clonotype has more than one count but fewer than ten. The chain employs TRBV20-1 and TRBJ1-4; D unclear. The germline CDR1 and CDR2 sequences are DFQATT and SNEGSKA (reference sequence). The CDR3 has 12 residues. Deletions cut 0 bases from V and 8 bases from J, with 7 bases between. CDR3 DNA: TGCAGTGCTAGAGATCTCGGGGAAAAACTGTTTTTT. It is translated as CSARDLGEKLFF.

The V call is TRBV5-1, the J call TRBJ2-1; 8 nucleotides agree with TRBD1. After removal of 4 bases from V and 8 bases from J, the junction contained 11 bases not matched to a gene. The V gene's germline CDR1 is SGHRS and CDR2 YFSETQ. There are 15 residues in the CDR3. CDR3 loop: CASSLGTGLSDEQFF. CDR3 bases: TGCGCCAGCAGCCTAGGGACAGGTTTAAGTGATGAGCAGTTCTTC.

J is TRBJ2-7 and V is TRBV7-2; D is ambiguous. The CDR3 is 15 residues long. Germline V gives CDR1 SGHTA, CDR2 FQGNSA. V lost 1 base to trimming and J lost 2 bases, with 12 bases between them. The CDR3 coding sequence is TGTGCCAGCAGCTTAGATCGGGCCAGTACCTACGAGCAGTACTTC. Residues: CASSLDRASTYEQYF.

The chain couples TRBV6-1 to TRBJ2-3, with TRBD2 identical over 12 bases. Germline trimming cut 6 bases from V and 0 bases from J; bases unmatched to any gene: 7. Germline assignment: CDR1 MNHNS and CDR2 SASEGT. CDR3 length: 17 residues. In DNA, the CDR3 is TGTGCCAGCAGAGACCTAGCGGGGGGGCTAAGCACAGATACGCAGTATTTT. Translated: CASRDLAGGLSTDTQYF.

This clonotype was detected a few times. The J gene is TRBJ1-2, the V gene TRBV29-1; D is uncertain. The germline V and J ends were trimmed by 0 bases and 4 bases, with 9 bases remaining between them. This CDR3 contains 13 residues. Looked up from germline, CDR1 is SQVTM and CDR2 is ANQGSEA. CDR3 residues: CSVEDWQIYGYTF. The CDR3 DNA reads TGCAGCGTTGAAGATTGGCAGATCTATGGCTACACCTTC.

The CDR3 spells CSASGAVNTSGGLNEQFF. CDR3 coding DNA: TGCAGTGCTAGTGGGGCCGTAAATACTAGCGGGGGCCTCAATGAGCAGTTCTTC. The chain links TRBV20-1 to TRBJ2-1; the match to TRBD2 covers 11 bases. The V and J ends lost 3 bases and 6 bases, in that order; junction bases with no gene match: 16. The CDR3 is 18 amino acids. CDR1 is DFQATT and CDR2 is SNEGSKA in the germline V gene (reference sequence).

V and J are TRBV20-1 and TRBJ2-7; no firm D call. The CDR3 loop spans 15 amino acids. Trimming pared 6 bases from V and 0 bases from J, leaving 18 bases between. The V gene's germline CDR1 is DFQATT and CDR2 SNEGSKA (reference sequence). DNA for the CDR3: TGCAGTGCGCCTCCCGGCGGCGGACGCTCCTACGAGCAGTACTTC. The encoded protein is CSAPPGGGRSYEQYF.